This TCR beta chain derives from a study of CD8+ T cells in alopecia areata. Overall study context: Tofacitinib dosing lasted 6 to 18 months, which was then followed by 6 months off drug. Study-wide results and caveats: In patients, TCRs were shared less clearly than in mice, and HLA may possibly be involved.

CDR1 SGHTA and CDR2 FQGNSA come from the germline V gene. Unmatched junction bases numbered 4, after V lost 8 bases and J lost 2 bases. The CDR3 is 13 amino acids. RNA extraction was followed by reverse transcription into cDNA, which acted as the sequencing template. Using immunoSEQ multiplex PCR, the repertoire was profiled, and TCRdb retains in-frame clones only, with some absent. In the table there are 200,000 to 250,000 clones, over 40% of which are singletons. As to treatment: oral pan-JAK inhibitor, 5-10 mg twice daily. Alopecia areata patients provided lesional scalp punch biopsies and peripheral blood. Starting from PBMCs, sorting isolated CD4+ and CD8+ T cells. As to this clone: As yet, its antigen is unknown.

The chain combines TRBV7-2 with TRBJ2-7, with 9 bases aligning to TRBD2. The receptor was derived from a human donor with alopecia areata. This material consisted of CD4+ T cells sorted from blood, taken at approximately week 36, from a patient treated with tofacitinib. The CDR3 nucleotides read TGTGCCAGCGGCGGGAGGGCCACCTACGAGCAGTACTTC. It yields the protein CASGGRATYEQYF.